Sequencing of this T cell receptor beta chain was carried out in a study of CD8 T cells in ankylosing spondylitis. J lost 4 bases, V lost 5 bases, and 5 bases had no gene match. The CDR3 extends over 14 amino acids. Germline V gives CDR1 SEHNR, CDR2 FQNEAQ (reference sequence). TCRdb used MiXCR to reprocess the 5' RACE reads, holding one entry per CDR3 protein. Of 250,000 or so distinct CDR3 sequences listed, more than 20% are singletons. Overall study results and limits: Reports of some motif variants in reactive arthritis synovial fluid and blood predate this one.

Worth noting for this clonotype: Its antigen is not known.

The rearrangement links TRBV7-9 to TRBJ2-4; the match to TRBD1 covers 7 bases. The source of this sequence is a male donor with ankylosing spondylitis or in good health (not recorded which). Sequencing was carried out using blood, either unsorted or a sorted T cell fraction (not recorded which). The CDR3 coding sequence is TGTGCCAGCAGCCGGACGGGACAGAAAAACATTCAGTACTTC. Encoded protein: CASSRTGQKNIQYF.